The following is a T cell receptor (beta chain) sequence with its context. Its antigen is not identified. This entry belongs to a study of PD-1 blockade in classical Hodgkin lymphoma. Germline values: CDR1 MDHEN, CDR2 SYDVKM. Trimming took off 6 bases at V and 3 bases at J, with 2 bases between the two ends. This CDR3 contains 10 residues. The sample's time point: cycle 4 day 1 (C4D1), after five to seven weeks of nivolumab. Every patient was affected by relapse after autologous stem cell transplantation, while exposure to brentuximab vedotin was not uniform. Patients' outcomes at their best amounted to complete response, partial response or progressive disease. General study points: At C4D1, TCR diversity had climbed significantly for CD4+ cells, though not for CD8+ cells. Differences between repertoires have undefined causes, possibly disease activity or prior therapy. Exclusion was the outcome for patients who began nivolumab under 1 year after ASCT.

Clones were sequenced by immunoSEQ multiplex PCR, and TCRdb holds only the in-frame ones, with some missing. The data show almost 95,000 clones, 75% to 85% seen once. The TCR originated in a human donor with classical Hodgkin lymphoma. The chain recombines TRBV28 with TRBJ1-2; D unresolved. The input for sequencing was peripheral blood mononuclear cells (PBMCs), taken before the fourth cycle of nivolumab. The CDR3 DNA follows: TGTGCCAGCAGGGACTATGGCTACACCTTC. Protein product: CASRDYGYTF.